A selection of T cell receptor beta chains follows, all from one sample in a study of T cells in Graves' hyperthyroidism and ophthalmopathy. A single record per CDR3 protein comes from TCRdb applying MiXCR to the multiplex PCR reads. The table lists around 660,000 distinct CDR3 sequences, 45% of them singletons. The sequencing sample was made of peripheral blood or thyroid tissue (not recorded which). All receptors come from an adult man with Graves' disease, either hyperthyroidism or ophthalmopathy (not recorded which). The CDR3 runs from the conserved cysteine through the conserved F or W. Each record gives: clone size, J gene, V gene, D gene, CDR3 protein, CDR3 DNA. The D gene is left open where the match is weak. Not all rows give a size; the values are once, few, many and, for expanded clones, a class.

- TRBJ1-6 TRBV15 - CATSRVRGMLIDSPLHF TGTGCCACCAGCAGAGTGCGGGGGATGCTCATCGATTCACCCCTCCACTTT
few TRBJ1-5 TRBV19 - CASSIRVSNQPQHF TGTGCCAGTAGTATAAGGGTTAGCAATCAGCCCCAGCATTTT
once TRBJ1-1 TRBV10-3 - CAIKPTGPRYTEAFF TGTGCCATCAAACCGACCGGACCACGCTACACTGAAGCTTTCTTT
many TRBJ1-2 TRBV7-3 - CASSQDINYGYTF TGTGCCAGCAGCCAGGACATCAACTATGGCTACACCTTC
- TRBJ1-4 TRBV29-1 - CRAGSPNEKLFF TGCAGAGCAGGGAGCCCTAATGAAAAACTGTTTTTT
- TRBJ2-5 TRBV11-1 TRBD1 CASSLVLLLGGDETQYF TGTGCCAGCAGCTTAGTCCTATTACTAGGGGGCGACGAGACCCAGTACTTC
- TRBJ1-2 TRBV5-4 TRBD1 CASTGTGGAGYGYTF TGTGCCAGCACCGGGACAGGGGGCGCTGGCTATGGCTACACCTTC
once TRBJ2-7 TRBV24-1 - CATSDEQGDSYEQYF TGTGCCACCAGTGATGAGCAGGGTGACTCCTACGAGCAGTACTTC
- TRBJ1-6 TRBV7-9 TRBD1 CASSSPPGQGGNSPLHF TGTGCCAGCAGCTCACCTCCGGGACAGGGAGGTAATTCACCCCTCCACTTT
many TRBJ2-7 TRBV2 - CASRQGNEQYF TGTGCCAGCAGACAGGGTAACGAGCAGTACTTC
- TRBJ1-2 TRBV29-1 TRBD1 CSVGPQGAYGYTF TGCAGCGTTGGACCCCAGGGGGCCTATGGCTACACCTTC
- TRBJ1-5 TRBV20-1 - CSAQSAGNSNQPQHF TGCAGTGCTCAATCCGCAGGGAATAGCAATCAGCCCCAGCATTTT
- TRBJ1-4 TRBV24-1 - CATSDPGNGGDEKLFF TGTGCCACCAGTGATCCGGGGAACGGCGGGGATGAAAAACTGTTTTTT
once TRBJ2-2 TRBV6-4 TRBD1 CASKPRQGTQGELFF TGTGCCAGCAAACCAAGACAGGGGACACAAGGGGAGCTGTTTTTT
- TRBJ1-6 TRBV10-3 - CASSYSPFAGQNSPLHF TGTGCCAGCAGTTACTCCCCCTTCGCAGGCCAAAATTCACCCCTCCACTTT
- TRBJ2-2 TRBV6-1 TRBD1 CASSRDRGHGTGELFF TGTGCCAGCAGTCGAGACAGGGGGCATGGCACCGGGGAGCTGTTTTTT
- TRBJ2-2 TRBV25-1 TRBD2 CATRGLAGNSGELFF TGTGCCACCAGGGGACTAGCGGGGAACTCCGGGGAGCTGTTTTTT
many TRBJ1-1 TRBV7-9 - CASSLEGGEAFF TGTGCCAGCAGCTTAGAGGGCGGTGAAGCTTTCTTT
many TRBJ2-6 TRBV24-1 - CATSEAGRETYGANVLTF TGTGCCACCAGTGAGGCTGGCAGGGAGACGTACGGGGCCAACGTCCTGACTTTC
many TRBJ1-5 TRBV29-1 - CSVEGGVNQPQHF TGCAGCGTTGAAGGGGGGGTAAATCAGCCCCAGCATTTT
- TRBJ1-1 TRBV2 TRBD1 CASSTAGTVNTEAFF TGTGCCAGCAGTACAGCCGGGACAGTGAACACTGAAGCTTTCTTT
- TRBJ1-2 TRBV25-1 - CASSPYRARTYYGYTF TGTGCCAGCTCACCATACAGGGCCAGGACTTACTATGGCTACACCTTC